This TCR beta chain was sequenced during a study of vaccination and CD4 T cells after COVID-19. Treatment described: 10-day PBMC culture with coronavirus spike peptide pools or control peptides (ViraFEST assay). As for this clonotype: Its antigen is unknown.

The germline CDR1 and CDR2 sequences are MDHEN and SYDVKM. The CDR3 runs 17 residues. Between the trimmed V and J ends, which lost 0 bases and 4 bases, there was a span of 16 bases. Researchers used the Oncomine TCR Beta short-read assay to sequence DNA from cultured CD4+ T cells. A single record per CDR3 protein comes from TCRdb applying MiXCR to the PCR reads. The sample records roughly 20,000 distinct CDR3 sequences, about two fifths being singletons. Sample: CD4+ T cells from blood, cultured in vitro, taken before SARS-CoV-2 vaccination. The clonotype comes from a human donor who had recovered from COVID-19. The chain couples TRBV28 to TRBJ2-1; D unresolved. CDR3 protein: CASSLWMISARYNEQFF. The CDR3 nucleotides read TGTGCCAGCAGTTTATGGATGATTTCTGCAAGATACAATGAGCAGTTCTTC. Together with reference TRBV28 and TRBJ2-1, the CDR3 gives the full variable domain: DVKVTQSSRYLVKRTGEKVFLECVQDMDHENMFWYRQDPGLGLRLIYFSYDVKMKEKGDIPEGYSVSREKKERFSLILESASTNQTSMYLCASSLWMISARYNEQFFGPGTRLTVL.